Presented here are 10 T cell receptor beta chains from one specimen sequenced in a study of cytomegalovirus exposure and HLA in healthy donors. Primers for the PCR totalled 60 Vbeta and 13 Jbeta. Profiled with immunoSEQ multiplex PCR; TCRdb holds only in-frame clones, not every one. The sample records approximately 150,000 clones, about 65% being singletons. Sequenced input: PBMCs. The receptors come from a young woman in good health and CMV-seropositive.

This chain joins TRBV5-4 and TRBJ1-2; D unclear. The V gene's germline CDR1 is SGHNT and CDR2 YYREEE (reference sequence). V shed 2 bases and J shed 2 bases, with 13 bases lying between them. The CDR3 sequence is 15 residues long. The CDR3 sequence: CASSFPGSENYGYTF. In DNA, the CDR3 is TGTGCCAGCAGCTTCCCGGGGAGCGAGAACTATGGCTACACCTTC.

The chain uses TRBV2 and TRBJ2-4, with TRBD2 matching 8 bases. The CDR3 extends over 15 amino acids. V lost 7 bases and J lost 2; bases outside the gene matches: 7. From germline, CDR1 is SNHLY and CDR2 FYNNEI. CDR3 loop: CASTSGGLPKNIQYF. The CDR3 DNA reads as TGTGCCAGCACTTCGGGGGGGCTTCCCAAAAACATTCAGTACTTC.

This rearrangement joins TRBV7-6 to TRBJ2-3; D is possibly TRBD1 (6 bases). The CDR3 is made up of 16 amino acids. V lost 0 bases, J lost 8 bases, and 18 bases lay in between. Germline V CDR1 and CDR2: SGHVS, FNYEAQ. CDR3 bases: TGTGCCAGCAGCTTAGCGACGGCAGGGGAACGCGGTACGCAGTATTTT. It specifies CASSLATAGERGTQYF.

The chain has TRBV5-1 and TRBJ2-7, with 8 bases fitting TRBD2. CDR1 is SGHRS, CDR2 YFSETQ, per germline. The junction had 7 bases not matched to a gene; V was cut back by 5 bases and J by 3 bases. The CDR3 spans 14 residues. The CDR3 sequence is CASRPAGANYEQYF. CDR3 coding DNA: TGCGCCAGCAGACCAGCGGGGGCAAACTACGAGCAGTACTTC.

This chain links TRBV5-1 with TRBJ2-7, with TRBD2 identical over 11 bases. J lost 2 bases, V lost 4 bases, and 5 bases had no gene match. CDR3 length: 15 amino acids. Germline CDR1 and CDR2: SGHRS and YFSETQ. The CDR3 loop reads CASSTGLADPYEQYF. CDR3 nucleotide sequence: TGCGCCAGCAGCACGGGACTAGCGGACCCCTACGAGCAGTACTTC.

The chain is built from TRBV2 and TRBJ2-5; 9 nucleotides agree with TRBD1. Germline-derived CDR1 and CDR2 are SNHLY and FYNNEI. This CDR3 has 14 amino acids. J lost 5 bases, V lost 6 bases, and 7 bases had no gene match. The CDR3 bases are TGTGCCAGCAGCACCCAAGGACAGGGGGAGACCCAGTACTTC. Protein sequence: CASSTQGQGETQYF.

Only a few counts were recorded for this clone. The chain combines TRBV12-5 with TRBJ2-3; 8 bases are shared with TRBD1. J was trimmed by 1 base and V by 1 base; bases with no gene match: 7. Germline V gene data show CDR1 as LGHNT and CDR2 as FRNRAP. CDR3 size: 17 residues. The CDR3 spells CASGLGDRGRGTDTQYF. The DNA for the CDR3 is TGTGCTAGTGGTTTGGGAGACAGGGGCCGAGGCACAGATACGCAGTATTTT.

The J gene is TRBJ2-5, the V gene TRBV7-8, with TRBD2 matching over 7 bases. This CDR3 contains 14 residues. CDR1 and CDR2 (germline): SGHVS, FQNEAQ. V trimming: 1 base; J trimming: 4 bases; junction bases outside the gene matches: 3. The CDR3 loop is CASSLELAPETQYF. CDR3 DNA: TGTGCCAGCAGCTTAGAACTAGCGCCAGAGACCCAGTACTTC.

The DNA of the CDR3 is TGTGCCAGCTCACGAAGCGAGGGAGCATATGGAAACACCATATATTTT. Its translation: CASSRSEGAYGNTIYF. The genes are TRBV18 and TRBJ1-3; no clear D gene. Trimming took off 4 bases at V and 3 bases at J, with 16 bases between the two ends. CDR1 and CDR2 from the germline V gene are KGHSH and LQKENI. This CDR3 is 16 amino acids long.

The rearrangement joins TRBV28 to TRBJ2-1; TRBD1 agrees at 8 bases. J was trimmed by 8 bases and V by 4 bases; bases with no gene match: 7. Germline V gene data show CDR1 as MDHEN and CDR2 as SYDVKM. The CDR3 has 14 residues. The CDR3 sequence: CASSSGDRMDEQFF. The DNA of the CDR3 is TGTGCCAGCAGTTCTGGGGACAGGATGGATGAGCAGTTCTTC.